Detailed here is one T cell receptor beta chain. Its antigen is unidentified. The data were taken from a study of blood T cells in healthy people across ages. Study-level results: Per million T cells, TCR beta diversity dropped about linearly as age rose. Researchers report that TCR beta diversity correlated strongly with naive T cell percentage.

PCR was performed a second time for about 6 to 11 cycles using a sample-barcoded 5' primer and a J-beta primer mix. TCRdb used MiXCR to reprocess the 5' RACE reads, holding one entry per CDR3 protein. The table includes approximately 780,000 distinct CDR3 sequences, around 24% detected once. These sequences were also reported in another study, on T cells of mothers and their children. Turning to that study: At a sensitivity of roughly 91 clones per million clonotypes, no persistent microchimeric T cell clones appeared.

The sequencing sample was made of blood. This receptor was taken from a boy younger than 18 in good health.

The DNA for the CDR3 is TGCGCCAGCAGTTCGGGACAGGGGATTTGGGAGCAGTACTTC. Its translation is CASSSGQGIWEQYF. The chain carries TRBV5-1 and TRBJ2-5; 10 bases agree with TRBD1. The CDR3 runs to 14 residues. CDR1 is SGHRS and CDR2 is YFSETQ in the germline V gene. Losses at the gene ends were 5 bases for V and 11 bases for J; bases not matched to a gene: 12.